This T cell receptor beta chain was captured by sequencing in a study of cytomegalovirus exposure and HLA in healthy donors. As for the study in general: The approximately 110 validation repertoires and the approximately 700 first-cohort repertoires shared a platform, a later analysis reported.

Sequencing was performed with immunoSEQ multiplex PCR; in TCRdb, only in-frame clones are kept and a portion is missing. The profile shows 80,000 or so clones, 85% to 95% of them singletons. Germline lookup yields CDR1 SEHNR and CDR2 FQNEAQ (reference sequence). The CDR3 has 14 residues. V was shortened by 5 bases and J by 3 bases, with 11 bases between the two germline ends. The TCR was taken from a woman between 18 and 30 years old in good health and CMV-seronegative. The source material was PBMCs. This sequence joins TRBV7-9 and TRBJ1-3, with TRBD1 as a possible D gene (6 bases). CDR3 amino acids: CASSSGTSGNTIYF. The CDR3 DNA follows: TGTGCCAGCAGCAGCGGGACAAGTGGAAACACCATATATTTT.